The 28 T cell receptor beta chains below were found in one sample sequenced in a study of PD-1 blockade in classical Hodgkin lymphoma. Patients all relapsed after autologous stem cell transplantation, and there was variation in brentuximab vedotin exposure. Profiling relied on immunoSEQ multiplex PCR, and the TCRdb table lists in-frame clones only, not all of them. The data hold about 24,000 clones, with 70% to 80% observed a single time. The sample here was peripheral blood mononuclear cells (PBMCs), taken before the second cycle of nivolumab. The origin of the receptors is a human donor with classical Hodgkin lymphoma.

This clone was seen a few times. The CDR3 DNA is TGCGCCAGCAGTGAGGCCGGGGGAGAGGATACAGATACGCAGTATTTT. Residues: CASSEAGGEDTDTQYF. The chain recombines TRBV10-1 with TRBJ2-3; D possibly corresponds to TRBD2 (6 bases). This CDR3 region has 16 residues. V was pared by 2 bases and J by 3 bases, with 15 bases between. Germline V gene sequence: CDR1 WNHNN, CDR2 SYGVQD (reference sequence).

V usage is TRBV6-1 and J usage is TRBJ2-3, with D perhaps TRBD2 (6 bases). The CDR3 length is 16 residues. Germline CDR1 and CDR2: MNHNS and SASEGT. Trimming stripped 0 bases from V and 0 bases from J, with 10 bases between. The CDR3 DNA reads TGTGCCAGCAGTGAAGCGGCGGGATCTAGCACAGATACGCAGTATTTT. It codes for CASSEAAGSSTDTQYF.

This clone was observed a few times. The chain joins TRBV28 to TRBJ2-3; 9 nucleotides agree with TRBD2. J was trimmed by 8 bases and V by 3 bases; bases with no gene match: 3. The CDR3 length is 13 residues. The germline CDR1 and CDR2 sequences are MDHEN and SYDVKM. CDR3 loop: CASSLAGGPTQYF. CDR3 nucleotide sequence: TGTGCCAGCAGTTTGGCGGGAGGGCCTACGCAGTATTTT. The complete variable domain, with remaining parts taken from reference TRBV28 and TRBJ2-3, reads DVKVTQSSRYLVKRTGEKVFLECVQDMDHENMFWYRQDPGLGLRLIYFSYDVKMKEKGDIPEGYSVSREKKERFSLILESASTNQTSMYLCASSLAGGPTQYFGPGTRLTVL.

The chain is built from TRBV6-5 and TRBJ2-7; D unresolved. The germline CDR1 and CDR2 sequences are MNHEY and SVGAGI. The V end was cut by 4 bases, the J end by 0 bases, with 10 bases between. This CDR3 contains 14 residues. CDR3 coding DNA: TGTGCCAGCAGTTCCGGCTGGAGCTCCTACGAGCAGTACTTC. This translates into CASSSGWSSYEQYF.

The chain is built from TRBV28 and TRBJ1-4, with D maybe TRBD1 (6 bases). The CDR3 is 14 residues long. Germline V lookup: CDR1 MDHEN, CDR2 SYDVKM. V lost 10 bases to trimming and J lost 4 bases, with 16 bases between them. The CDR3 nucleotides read TGTGCCACTACTAAAGGGGGGTTTAATGAAAAACTGTTTTTT. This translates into CATTKGGFNEKLFF.

The CDR3 DNA follows: TGTGCCAGTAGAAACTCACGACAGGGGGCGAGACAGCCCCAGCATTTT. Translation gives CASRNSRQGARQPQHF. V usage is TRBV19 and J usage is TRBJ1-5; TRBD1 matches at 10 bases. CDR1 is LNHDA, CDR2 SQIVND, per germline (reference sequence). This CDR3 region has 16 residues. With 6 bases clipped from V and 7 bases from J, the junction kept 12 bases outside the gene matches.

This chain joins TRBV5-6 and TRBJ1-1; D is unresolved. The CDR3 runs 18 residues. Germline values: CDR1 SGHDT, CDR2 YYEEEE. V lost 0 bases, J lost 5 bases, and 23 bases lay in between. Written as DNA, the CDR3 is TGTGCCAGCAGCTTGGAAAGTTGGCAGGACCTAAGGAAGACTGAAGCTTTCTTT. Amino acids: CASSLESWQDLRKTEAFF.

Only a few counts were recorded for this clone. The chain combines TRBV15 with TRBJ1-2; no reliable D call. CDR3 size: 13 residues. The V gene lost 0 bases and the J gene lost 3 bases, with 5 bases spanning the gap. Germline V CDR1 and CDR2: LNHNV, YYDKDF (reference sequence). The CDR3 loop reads CATSREGYYGYTF. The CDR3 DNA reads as TGTGCCACCAGCAGAGAAGGGTACTATGGCTACACCTTC.

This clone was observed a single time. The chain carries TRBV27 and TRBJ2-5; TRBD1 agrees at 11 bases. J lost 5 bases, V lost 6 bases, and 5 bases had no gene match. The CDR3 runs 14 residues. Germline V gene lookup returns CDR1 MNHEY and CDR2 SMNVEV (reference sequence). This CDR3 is CASRGTGGSETQYF. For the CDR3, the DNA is TGTGCCAGCAGAGGGACAGGGGGGTCGGAGACCCAGTACTTC.

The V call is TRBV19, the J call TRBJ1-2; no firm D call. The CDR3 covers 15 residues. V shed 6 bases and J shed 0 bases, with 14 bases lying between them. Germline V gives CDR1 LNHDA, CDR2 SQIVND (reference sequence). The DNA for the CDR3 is TGTGCCAGTAGCGTACAGTTCGGCCCTAACTATGGCTACACCTTC. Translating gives CASSVQFGPNYGYTF. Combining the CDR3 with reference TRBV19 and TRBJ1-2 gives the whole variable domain DGGITQSPKYLFRKEGQNVTLSCEQNLNHDAMYWYRQDPGQGLRLIYYSQIVNDFQKGDIAEGYSVSREKKESFPLTVTSAQKNPTAFYLCASSVQFGPNYGYTFGSGTRLTVV.

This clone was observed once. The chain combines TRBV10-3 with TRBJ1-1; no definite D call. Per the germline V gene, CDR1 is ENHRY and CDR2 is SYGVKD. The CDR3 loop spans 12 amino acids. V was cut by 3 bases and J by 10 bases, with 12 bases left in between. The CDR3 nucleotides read TGTGCCATCAGTGACCAAAGCTTCGTAGCTTTCTTT. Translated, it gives CAISDQSFVAFF.

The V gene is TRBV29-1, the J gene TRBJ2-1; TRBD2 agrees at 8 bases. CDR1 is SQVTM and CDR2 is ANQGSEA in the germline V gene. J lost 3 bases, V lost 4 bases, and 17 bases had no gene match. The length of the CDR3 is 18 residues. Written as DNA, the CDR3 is TGCAGCGTTGCTGGGGCGCTGGCGGGAGGTACGTTCTACAATGAGCAGTTCTTC. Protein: CSVAGALAGGTFYNEQFF.

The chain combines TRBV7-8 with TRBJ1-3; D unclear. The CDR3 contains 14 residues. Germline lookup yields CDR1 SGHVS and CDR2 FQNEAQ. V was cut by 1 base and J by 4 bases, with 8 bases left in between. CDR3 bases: TGTGCCAGCAGCTTAGGATCCTTGGGAAACACCATATATTTT. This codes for CASSLGSLGNTIYF.

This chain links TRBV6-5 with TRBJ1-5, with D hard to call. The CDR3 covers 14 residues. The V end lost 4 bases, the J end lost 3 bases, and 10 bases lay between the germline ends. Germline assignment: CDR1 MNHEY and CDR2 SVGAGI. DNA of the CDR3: TGTGCCAGCAGTTCGGTGGGGAACAATCAGCCCCAGCATTTT. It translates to CASSSVGNNQPQHF.

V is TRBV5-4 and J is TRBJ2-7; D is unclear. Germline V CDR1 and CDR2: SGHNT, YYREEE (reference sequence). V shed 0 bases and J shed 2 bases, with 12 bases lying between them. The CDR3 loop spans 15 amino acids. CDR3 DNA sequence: TGTGCCAGCAGCTTGGAAGCGAAACGGACCTACGAGCAGTACTTC. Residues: CASSLEAKRTYEQYF.

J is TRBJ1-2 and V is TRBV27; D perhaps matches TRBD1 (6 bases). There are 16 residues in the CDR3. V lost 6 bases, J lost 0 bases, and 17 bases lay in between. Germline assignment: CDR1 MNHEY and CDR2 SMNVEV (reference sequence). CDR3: CASSIAGTPTNYGYTF. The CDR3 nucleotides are TGTGCCAGCAGCATAGCCGGGACACCGACTAACTATGGCTACACCTTC.

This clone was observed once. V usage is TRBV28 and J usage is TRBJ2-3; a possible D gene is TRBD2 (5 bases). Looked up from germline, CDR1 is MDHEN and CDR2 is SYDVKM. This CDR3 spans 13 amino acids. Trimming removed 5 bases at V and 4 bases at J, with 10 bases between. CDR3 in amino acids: CASSPDYSDTQYF. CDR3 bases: TGTGCCAGCAGTCCCGACTACTCAGATACGCAGTATTTT.

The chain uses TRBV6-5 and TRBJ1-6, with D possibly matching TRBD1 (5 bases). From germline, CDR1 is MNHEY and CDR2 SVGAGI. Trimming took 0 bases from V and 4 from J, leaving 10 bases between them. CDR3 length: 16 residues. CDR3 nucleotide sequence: TGTGCCAGCAGTTACTCGGACACGTATTATAATTCACCCCTCCACTTT. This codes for CASSYSDTYYNSPLHF.

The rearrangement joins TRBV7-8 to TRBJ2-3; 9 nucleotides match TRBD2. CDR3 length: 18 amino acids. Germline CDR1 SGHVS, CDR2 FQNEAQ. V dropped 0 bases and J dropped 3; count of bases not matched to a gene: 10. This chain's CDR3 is CASSLALFSGRDTDTQYF. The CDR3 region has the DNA TGTGCCAGCAGCTTAGCCCTCTTTAGCGGGAGAGATACAGATACGCAGTATTTT.

As DNA, the CDR3 is TGTGCCAGCAGTCCCCGACAGCGTGGCGCCTCTGAAGCTTTCTTT. It yields the protein CASSPRQRGASEAFF. The chain employs TRBV28 and TRBJ1-1, with a possible D match to TRBD1 (5 bases). Germline CDR1 MDHEN, CDR2 SYDVKM. CDR3 size: 15 residues. Trimming took off 5 bases at V and 6 bases at J, with 19 bases between the two ends. The variable domain in full, completed from reference TRBV28 and TRBJ1-1, reads DVKVTQSSRYLVKRTGEKVFLECVQDMDHENMFWYRQDPGLGLRLIYFSYDVKMKEKGDIPEGYSVSREKKERFSLILESASTNQTSMYLCASSPRQRGASEAFFGQGTRLTVV.

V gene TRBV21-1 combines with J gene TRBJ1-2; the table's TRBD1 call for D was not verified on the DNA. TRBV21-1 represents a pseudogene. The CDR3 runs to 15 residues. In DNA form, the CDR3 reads TGTGCCAGCAGCAAATTTGGGACAGGGGGGTATGGCTACACCTTC. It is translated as CASSKFGTGGYGYTF.

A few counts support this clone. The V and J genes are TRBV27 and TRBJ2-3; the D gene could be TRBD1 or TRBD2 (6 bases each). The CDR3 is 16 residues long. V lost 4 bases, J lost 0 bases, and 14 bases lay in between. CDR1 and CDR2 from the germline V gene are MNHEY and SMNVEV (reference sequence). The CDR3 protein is CASSSRRGTSTDTQYF. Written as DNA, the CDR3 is TGTGCCAGCAGTTCCCGAAGGGGGACTAGCACAGATACGCAGTATTTT.

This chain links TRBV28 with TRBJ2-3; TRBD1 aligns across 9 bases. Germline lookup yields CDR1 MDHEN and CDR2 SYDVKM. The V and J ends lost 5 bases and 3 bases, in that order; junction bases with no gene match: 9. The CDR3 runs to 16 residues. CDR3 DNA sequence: TGTGCCAGCAGTCCCTTGAGGACAGGGGTTACAGATACGCAGTATTTT. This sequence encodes CASSPLRTGVTDTQYF.

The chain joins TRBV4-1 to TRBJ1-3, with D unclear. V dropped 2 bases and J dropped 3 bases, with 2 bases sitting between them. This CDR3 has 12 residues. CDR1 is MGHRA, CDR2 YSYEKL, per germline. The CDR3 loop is CASSQLGNTIYF. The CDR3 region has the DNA TGCGCCAGCAGCCAACTTGGAAACACCATATATTTT.

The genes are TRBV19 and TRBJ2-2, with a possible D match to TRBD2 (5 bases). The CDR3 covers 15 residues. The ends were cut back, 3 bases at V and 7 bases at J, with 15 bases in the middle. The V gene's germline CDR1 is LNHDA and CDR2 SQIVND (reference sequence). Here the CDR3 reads CASSMVGIGIGELFF. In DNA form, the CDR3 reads TGTGCCAGTAGTATGGTCGGGATAGGTATCGGGGAGCTGTTTTTT. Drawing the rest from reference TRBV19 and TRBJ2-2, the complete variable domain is DGGITQSPKYLFRKEGQNVTLSCEQNLNHDAMYWYRQDPGQGLRLIYYSQIVNDFQKGDIAEGYSVSREKKESFPLTVTSAQKNPTAFYLCASSMVGIGIGELFFGEGSRLTVL.

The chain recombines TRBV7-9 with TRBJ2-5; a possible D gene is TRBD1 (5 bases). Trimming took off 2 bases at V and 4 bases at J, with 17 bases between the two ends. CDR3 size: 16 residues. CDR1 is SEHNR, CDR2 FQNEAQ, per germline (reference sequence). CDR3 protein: CASSLWGVPQGETQYF. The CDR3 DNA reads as TGTGCCAGCAGCTTATGGGGCGTGCCGCAAGGAGAGACCCAGTACTTC.

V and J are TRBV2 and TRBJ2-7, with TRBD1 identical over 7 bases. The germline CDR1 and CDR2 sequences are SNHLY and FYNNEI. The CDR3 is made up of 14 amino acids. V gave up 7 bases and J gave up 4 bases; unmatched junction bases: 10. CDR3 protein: CASKMGTDQYEQYF. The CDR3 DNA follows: TGTGCCAGCAAAATGGGGACAGACCAGTACGAGCAGTACTTC.

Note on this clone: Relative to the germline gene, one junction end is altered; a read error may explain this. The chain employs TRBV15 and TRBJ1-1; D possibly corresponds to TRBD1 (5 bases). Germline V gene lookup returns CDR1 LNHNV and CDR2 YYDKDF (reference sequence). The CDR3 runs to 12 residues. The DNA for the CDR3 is TGTGCCACCAGCCGAGACAGTCGTGAAGCTTTCTTT. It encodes CATSRDSREAFF.